Below are 12 T cell receptor beta chains sequenced from a single sample in a study of blood T cell repertoires in COVID-19. The repertoire was sequenced with immunoSEQ multiplex PCR; TCRdb's copy has only in-frame clones and lacks some. Of roughly 70,000 clones listed, around nine tenths are singletons. The sequencing input was peripheral blood. These receptors all come from a woman older than 75 with active or convalescent COVID-19.

This clone was counted a single time. This rearrangement joins TRBV19 to TRBJ1-5, with TRBD1 matching 9 bases. Germline V gene sequence: CDR1 LNHDA, CDR2 SQIVND (reference sequence). After removal of 3 bases from V and 5 bases from J, the junction contained 5 bases not matched to a gene. The CDR3 is made up of 15 amino acids. CDR3: CASSIGTGGYQPQHF. CDR3 nucleotides: TGTGCCAGTAGTATTGGTACAGGGGGCTATCAGCCCCAGCATTTT.

The V gene is TRBV2, the J gene TRBJ2-1; 9 nucleotides line up with TRBD2. CDR1 and CDR2 (germline): SNHLY, FYNNEI. The CDR3 runs 14 residues. With V trimmed by 11 bases and J by 5 bases, 10 bases remained unmatched. CDR3 in DNA: TGTGCCGGGACCCTAGCGGGGATGCACAATGAGCAGTTCTTC. Translation: CAGTLAGMHNEQFF.

This clone was detected ten times or more. V is TRBV9 and J is TRBJ2-7, with TRBD2 as a possible D gene (5 bases). The CDR3 loop spans 14 amino acids. The V end lost 3 bases, the J end lost 0 bases, and 10 bases lay between the germline ends. Germline V gene lookup returns CDR1 SGDLS and CDR2 YYNGEE. The CDR3 DNA reads as TGTGCCAGCAGCGCGGGATTCAACTCCTACGAGCAGTACTTC. Residues: CASSAGFNSYEQYF.

The rearrangement links TRBV7-2 to TRBJ2-7; 9 nucleotides agree with TRBD1. The CDR3 totals 14 residues. Trimming removed 5 bases from V and 4 bases from J; junction bases left unmatched: 6. Germline CDR1 SGHTA, CDR2 FQGNSA. The CDR3 loop is CASSPKTGGYEQYF. The CDR3 nucleotides read TGTGCCAGCAGCCCCAAGACAGGGGGGTACGAGCAGTACTTC.

This chain links TRBV7-2 with TRBJ1-4; D possibly corresponds to TRBD1 (5 bases). Germline CDR1 and CDR2: SGHTA and FQGNSA. Trimming took off 4 bases at V and 0 bases at J, with 12 bases between the two ends. This CDR3 region has 16 residues. CDR3 sequence (DNA): TGTGCCAGCAGCTCCCCCCTAGGGGCAACTAATGAAAAACTGTTTTTT. Translation gives CASSSPLGATNEKLFF.

CDR3 sequence reads: CASSHGAGYEQYF. For the CDR3, the DNA is TGTGCCAGCAGCCATGGCGCGGGCTACGAGCAGTACTTC. V gene TRBV3-1 (or the pseudogene TRBV3-2) combines with J gene TRBJ2-7; weak D call: TRBD2 (5 bases). CDR1 is LGHDT, CDR2 YNNKEL, per germline (reference sequence). The V gene lost 3 bases and the J gene lost 3 bases, with 9 bases spanning the gap. This CDR3 is built from 13 residues.

The chain uses TRBV19 and TRBJ2-2; weak D call: TRBD1 (6 bases). Germline lookup yields CDR1 LNHDA and CDR2 SQIVND (reference sequence). This CDR3 region has 17 residues. The germline V and J ends were trimmed by 4 bases and 3 bases, with 18 bases remaining between them. CDR3 DNA sequence: TGTGCCAGTAGTACCCCTGACGGCAGGGGAGACACCGGGGAGCTGTTTTTT. Translating gives CASSTPDGRGDTGELFF.

The V and J genes are TRBV28 and TRBJ2-7; 11 bases fit TRBD2. Germline CDR1 and CDR2: MDHEN and SYDVKM. Unmatched junction bases numbered 12, after V lost 5 bases and J lost 3 bases. The CDR3 is 17 amino acids. The CDR3 protein is CASSPPGVAGGHYEQYF. The CDR3 DNA is TGTGCCAGCAGTCCGCCCGGGGTAGCGGGGGGGCACTACGAGCAGTACTTC.

This chain links TRBV20-1 with TRBJ2-7; 12 bases are shared with TRBD1. The germline V gene encodes CDR1 DFQATT and CDR2 SNEGSKA (reference sequence). The CDR3 is made up of 17 amino acids. The V gene end was trimmed by 3 bases and the J gene end by 5 bases; junction bases not matched to a gene: 14. The CDR3 DNA reads as TGCAGTGCTAGTACGGCACTCACCGGGACAGGGGGCGACGAGCAGTACTTC. It encodes CSASTALTGTGGDEQYF.

A single count supports this clone. CDR3 residues: CASSSSSTAPNQPQHF. The CDR3 DNA reads as TGTGCCAGCAGTTCCTCCTCGACAGCCCCCAATCAGCCCCAGCATTTT. The chain recombines TRBV27 with TRBJ1-5; D possibly corresponds to TRBD1 (5 bases). CDR3 length: 16 amino acids. V lost 4 bases to trimming and J lost 3 bases, with 16 bases between them. CDR1 is MNHEY and CDR2 is SMNVEV in the germline V gene (reference sequence).

The chain recombines TRBV5-4 with TRBJ2-5; D not resolved. The CDR3 is 12 residues long. Trimming left V 2 bases short and J 5 bases short, with 7 bases between. Per germline, CDR1 SGHNT and CDR2 YYREEE (reference sequence). CDR3 bases: TGTGCCAGCAGCTTTATCGGGGAGACCCAGTACTTC. Translating it yields CASSFIGETQYF.

V is TRBV5-1 and J is TRBJ2-3; D is perhaps TRBD1 (6 bases). The CDR3 loop spans 14 amino acids. V lost 1 base, J lost 5 bases, and 11 bases lay in between. The germline CDR1 and CDR2 sequences are SGHRS and YFSETQ. The CDR3, as DNA: TGCGCCAGCAGCTTGCTCCAGGGGATAGATACGCAGTATTTT. This translates into CASSLLQGIDTQYF. Full variable domain (rest looked up from reference TRBV5-1 and TRBJ2-3): KAGVTQTPRYLIKTRGQQVTLSCSPISGHRSVSWYQQTPGQGLQFLFEYFSETQRNKGNFPGRFSGRQFSNSRSEMNVSTLELGDSALYLCASSLLQGIDTQYFGPGTRLTVL.